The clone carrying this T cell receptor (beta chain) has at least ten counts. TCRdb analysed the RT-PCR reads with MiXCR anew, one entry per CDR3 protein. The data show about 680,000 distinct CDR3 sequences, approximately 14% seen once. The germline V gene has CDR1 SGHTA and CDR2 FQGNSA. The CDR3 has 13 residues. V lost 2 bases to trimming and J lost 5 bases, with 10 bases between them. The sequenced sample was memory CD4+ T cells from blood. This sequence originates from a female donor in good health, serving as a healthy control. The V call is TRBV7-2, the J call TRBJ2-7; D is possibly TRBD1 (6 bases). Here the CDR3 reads CASSLQGFHEQYF. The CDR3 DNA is TGTGCCAGCAGCTTACAGGGGTTCCACGAGCAGTACTTC. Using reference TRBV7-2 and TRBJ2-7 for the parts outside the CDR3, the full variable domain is GAGVSQSPSNKVTEKGKDVELRCDPISGHTALYWYRQSLGQGLEFLIYFQGNSAPDKSGLPSDRFSAERTGGSVSTLTIQRTQQEDSAVYLCASSLQGFHEQYFGPGTRLTVT.